The next 21 T cell receptor beta chains were all read from a single sample in a study of multiple sclerosis patients with progressive multifocal leukoencephalopathy. The repertoire was sequenced with immunoSEQ multiplex PCR; TCRdb's copy has only in-frame clones and lacks some. This table holds around 30,000 clones, 90% found once. Documented time point: approximately 12 months of natalizumab therapy. The input for sequencing was PBMCs, taken from a patient treated with natalizumab. Receptors were obtained from a human donor with multiple sclerosis.

The chain recombines TRBV6-6 with TRBJ1-2; 8 bases are shared with TRBD1. V lost 4 bases to trimming and J lost 5 bases; unmatched junction nucleotides: 12. The CDR3 spans 16 residues. CDR1 and CDR2 (germline): MNHNY, SVGAGI (reference sequence). CDR3 coding DNA: TGTGCCAGCAGTTTGGACAGGGCCGCTTTGAGGTATGGCTACACCTTC. It translates to CASSLDRAALRYGYTF.

The rearrangement joins TRBV11-2 to TRBJ1-2; D is perhaps TRBD1 (5 bases). Between the trimmed V and J ends, which lost 0 bases and 4 bases, there was a span of 9 bases. CDR1 and CDR2 (germline): SGHAT, FQNNGV. The CDR3 has 14 residues. CDR3 sequence (DNA): TGTGCCAGCAGCTTAGATCGGGGCCCCTATGGCTACACCTTC. Translating it yields CASSLDRGPYGYTF.

The chain combines TRBV5-6 with TRBJ1-6, with D possibly being TRBD1 (5 bases). Trimming stripped 0 bases from V and 9 bases from J, with 10 bases between. CDR1 is SGHDT, CDR2 YYEEEE, per germline. The CDR3 consists of 14 residues. CDR3 DNA: TGTGCCAGCAGCTTGGTATATAGGGGTTCACCCCTCCACTTT. Residues: CASSLVYRGSPLHF.

The chain joins TRBV9 to TRBJ2-1; 7 positions match TRBD2. The CDR3 runs 12 residues. CDR1 SGDLS and CDR2 YYNGEE come from the germline V gene. The V segment lost 4 bases and the J segment 8 bases; nucleotides outside the gene matches: 3. The CDR3 spells CASSLAGDEQFF. CDR3 nucleotides: TGTGCCAGCAGCCTCGCGGGGGATGAGCAGTTCTTC.

Here the CDR3 reads CASIHGRGQGFSEQYF. DNA for the CDR3: TGTGCCAGCATCCACGGGCGGGGACAGGGATTCAGCGAGCAGTACTTC. The chain is built from TRBV11-2 and TRBJ2-7; 9 bases map to TRBD1. J gave up 6 bases and V 7 bases, and 16 bases lay outside the gene matches. Germline V gene sequence: CDR1 SGHAT, CDR2 FQNNGV. This CDR3 is 16 amino acids long.

The V and J genes are TRBV5-6 and TRBJ1-6; D uncertain. This CDR3 is 15 amino acids long. In germline, CDR1 is SGHDT, CDR2 YYEEEE. Trimming cost V 1 base and J 9 bases, with 14 bases left between them. CDR3 sequence: CASSLSRSDGSPLHF. DNA of the CDR3: TGTGCCAGCAGCTTGTCTAGGTCGGACGGTTCACCCCTCCACTTT.

The chain is built from TRBV6-5 and TRBJ2-5, with 11 bases aligning to TRBD2. The ends lost 0 bases at V and 8 bases at J; junction bases unmatched: 5. The CDR3 extends over 15 amino acids. Germline V gene data show CDR1 as MNHEY and CDR2 as SVGAGI. The CDR3 reads CASSYSGLAGATQYF. The CDR3, as DNA: TGTGCCAGCAGTTACTCAGGACTAGCGGGCGCAACCCAGTACTTC.

V usage is TRBV6-8 and J usage is TRBJ1-1; possible D gene TRBD1, 5 bases. CDR1 and CDR2 (germline): MNHGY, SAAAGT. The CDR3 has 13 amino acids. V was shortened by 8 bases and J by 1 base, with 11 bases between the two germline ends. Here the CDR3 reads CASSMTANTEAFF. The CDR3 nucleotides read TGTGCCAGCTCCATGACAGCGAACACTGAAGCTTTCTTT.

This clone was seen more than once but under ten times. The CDR3 DNA follows: TGTGCCATTGATAGGGGTCCCTCTGGAAACACCATATATTTT. Protein: CAIDRGPSGNTIYF. The V gene is TRBV7-9, the J gene TRBJ1-3; perhaps TRBD1 as D (5 bases). The V and J ends lost 10 bases and 0 bases respectively, with 13 bases between them. CDR1 is SEHNR and CDR2 is FQNEAQ in the germline V gene (reference sequence). There are 14 residues in the CDR3.

The CDR3: CASSSRVNSPLHF. The CDR3 DNA follows: TGTGCCAGCAGCTCCAGAGTAAATTCACCCCTCCACTTT. V and J are TRBV7-2 and TRBJ1-6; D remains unclear. The CDR3 contains 13 residues. The V end was cut by 4 bases, the J end by 7 bases, with 8 bases between. From germline, CDR1 is SGHTA and CDR2 FQGNSA.

A note on this clone: Compared with germline, one end of the junction differs, possibly owing to a read error. This chain uses TRBV10-3 with TRBJ2-7, with 13 bases fitting TRBD2. The CDR3 has 14 amino acids. The germline V gene encodes CDR1 ENHRY and CDR2 SYGVKD. The CDR3 is CAIRTSGGGYGQYF. Written as DNA, the CDR3 is TGTGCCATCAGAACTAGCGGGGGGGGCTACGGGCAGTACTTC.

The chain carries TRBV5-1 and TRBJ2-2; 9 nucleotides agree with TRBD1. V trimming: 0 bases; J trimming: 3 bases; junction bases outside the gene matches: 12. The CDR3 runs 19 residues. Germline values: CDR1 SGHRS, CDR2 YFSETQ. The CDR3 reads CASSLARQGVAGDTGELFF. The CDR3 region has the DNA TGCGCCAGCAGCTTGGCTAGACAGGGGGTGGCCGGCGACACCGGGGAGCTGTTTTTT.

The V gene is TRBV10-3, the J gene TRBJ1-2; D is uncertain. The germline CDR1 and CDR2 sequences are ENHRY and SYGVKD. Trimming removed 6 bases at V and 0 bases at J, with 8 bases between. The CDR3 sequence is 13 residues long. The CDR3 DNA reads TGTGCCATCAGGGCCACAGCTAACTATGGCTACACCTTC. Translated, it gives CAIRATANYGYTF.

Of note for this clone: At one end, the junction sequence differs from germline, possibly due to a read error. The chain carries TRBV10-3 and TRBJ1-5, with 7 positions matching TRBD1. The germline V gene has CDR1 ENHRY and CDR2 SYGVKD. The CDR3 consists of 14 residues. The CDR3 DNA reads TGTGCCACTCGAATTGAAGGGGGCAATCGGCCCCAGCATTTT. It encodes CATRIEGGNRPQHF.

In this sample, this clone turned up a few times. The chain links TRBV6-4 to TRBJ1-5; D is ambiguous. CDR3 length equals 13 residues. CDR1 and CDR2 from the germline V gene are MRHNA and SNTAGT. V lost 0 bases, J lost 6 bases, and 6 bases lay in between. The CDR3 nucleotides read TGTGCCAGCAGTGACTCTTGGGGTCAGCCCCAGCATTTT. Protein: CASSDSWGQPQHF.

In this sample, this clone turned up once. V and J are TRBV6-5 and TRBJ2-1; D is possibly TRBD1 (6 bases). The germline CDR1 and CDR2 sequences are MNHEY and SVGAGI. The V end was cut by 2 bases, the J end by 3 bases, with 11 bases between. This CDR3 region has 15 residues. In nucleotides, the CDR3 is TGTGCCAGCAGTTACGGTCAGGGGCTCTACAATGAGCAGTTCTTC. As protein: CASSYGQGLYNEQFF.

This sequence joins TRBV7-3 and TRBJ2-1; D gene ambiguous. The germline gives CDR1 SGHTA, CDR2 FQGTGA. Trimming cost V 4 bases and J 7 bases, with 11 bases left between them. This CDR3 is built from 13 residues. For the CDR3, the DNA is TGTGCCAGCAGCTCGGACGTTAGGAATGAGCAGTTCTTC. Its translation: CASSSDVRNEQFF.

V usage is TRBV19 and J usage is TRBJ1-2; tentatively, D is TRBD1 (6 bases). CDR3 size: 15 residues. V dropped 4 bases and J dropped 3 bases, with 15 bases sitting between them. Germline V gene sequence: CDR1 LNHDA, CDR2 SQIVND (reference sequence). CDR3 coding DNA: TGTGCCAGTAGTACGGGGACACCTAGGGACTATGGCTACACCTTC. Translating gives CASSTGTPRDYGYTF.

This chain uses TRBV5-6 with TRBJ2-7; 8 positions match TRBD1. Germline V CDR1 and CDR2: SGHDT, YYEEEE. With V trimmed by 3 bases and J by 2 bases, 4 bases remained unmatched. The CDR3 is made up of 14 amino acids. CDR3 DNA: TGTGCCAGCAGCTCGGACAGGGCCCCCTACGAGCAGTACTTC. It translates to CASSSDRAPYEQYF. Full variable domain (rest looked up from reference TRBV5-6 and TRBJ2-7): DAGVTQSPTHLIKTRGQQVTLRCSPKSGHDTVSWYQQALGQGPQFIFQYYEEEERQRGNFPDRFSGHQFPNYSSELNVNALLLGDSALYLCASSSDRAPYEQYFGPGTRLTVT.

The V and J genes are TRBV28 and TRBJ1-2; D is perhaps TRBD1 (6 bases). V dropped 5 bases and J dropped 14 bases, with 18 bases sitting between them. This CDR3 is built from 12 residues. CDR1 is MDHEN, CDR2 SYDVKM, per germline. DNA for the CDR3: TGTGCCAGCAGTACCACCGGGACACCTGAGACCTTC. Amino acids: CASSTTGTPETF.

This chain uses TRBV27 with TRBJ1-2, with D hard to call. V gave up 2 bases and J gave up 4 bases, with 11 bases separating them. Germline CDR1 MNHEY, CDR2 SMNVEV (reference sequence). CDR3 length: 14 residues. DNA of the CDR3: TGTGCCAGCAGTTTAAACCGGGGTACCTATGGCTACACCTTC. Translated, it gives CASSLNRGTYGYTF.